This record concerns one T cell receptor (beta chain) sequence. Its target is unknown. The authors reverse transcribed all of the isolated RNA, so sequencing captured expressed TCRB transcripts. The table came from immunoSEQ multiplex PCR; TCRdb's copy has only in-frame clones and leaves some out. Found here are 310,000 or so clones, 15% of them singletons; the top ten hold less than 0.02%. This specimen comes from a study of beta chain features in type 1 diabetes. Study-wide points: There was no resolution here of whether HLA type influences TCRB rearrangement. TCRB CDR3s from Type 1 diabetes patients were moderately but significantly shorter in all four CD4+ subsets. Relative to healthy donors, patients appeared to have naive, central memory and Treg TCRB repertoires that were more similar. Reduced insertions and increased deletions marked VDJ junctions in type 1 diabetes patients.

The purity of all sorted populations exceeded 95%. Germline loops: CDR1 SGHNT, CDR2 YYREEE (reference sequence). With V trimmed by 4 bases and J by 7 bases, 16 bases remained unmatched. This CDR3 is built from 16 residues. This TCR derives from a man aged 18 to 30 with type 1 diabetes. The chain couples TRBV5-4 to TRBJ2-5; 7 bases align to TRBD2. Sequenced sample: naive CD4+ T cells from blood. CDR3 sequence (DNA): TGTGCCAGCAGCGAGGACGGGGCGGGGGAGCCGGGGACCCAGTACTTC. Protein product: CASSEDGAGEPGTQYF. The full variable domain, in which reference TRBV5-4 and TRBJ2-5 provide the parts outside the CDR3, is ETGVTQSPTHLIKTRGQQVTLRCSSQSGHNTVSWYQQALGQGPQFIFQYYREEENGRGNFPPRFSGLQFPNYSSELNVNALELDDSALYLCASSEDGAGEPGTQYFGPGTRLLVL.